This TCR beta chain comes out of a study of blood T cell repertoires in COVID-19. Looking at the study overall: Spain, Italy and the United States supplied samples that represented acute and convalescent COVID-19. Nucleic acid was either cDNA or gDNA, and it came from T cells, B-cell-depleted T cells, or PBMCs.

The assay was immunoSEQ multiplex PCR, and TCRdb's table has in-frame clones only and misses some. The sample yields 110,000 to 150,000 clones, approximately 92% seen once. Sequencing was performed on peripheral blood. The TCR sequence derives from a woman aged 55 to 70 with active COVID-19.

CDR3 sequence (DNA): TGTGCCAGCAGTTCGGACAGGGGGTATGAGCAGTTCTTC. Protein product: CASSSDRGYEQFF. The V call is TRBV27, the J call TRBJ2-1, with 10 bases lining up with TRBD1. Germline trimming cut 4 bases from V and 8 bases from J; bases unmatched to any gene: 2. Looked up from germline, CDR1 is MNHEY and CDR2 is SMNVEV (reference sequence). This CDR3 has 13 residues.